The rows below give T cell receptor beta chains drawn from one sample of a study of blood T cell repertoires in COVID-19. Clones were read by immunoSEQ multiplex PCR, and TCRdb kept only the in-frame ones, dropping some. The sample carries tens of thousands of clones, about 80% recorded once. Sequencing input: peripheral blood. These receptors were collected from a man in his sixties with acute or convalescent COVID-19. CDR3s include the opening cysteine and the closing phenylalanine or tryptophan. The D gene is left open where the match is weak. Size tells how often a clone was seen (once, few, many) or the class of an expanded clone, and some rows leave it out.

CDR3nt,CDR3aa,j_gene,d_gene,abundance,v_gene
TGTGCCAGCAGTTTGGGAGTTTACACTGAAGCTTTCTTT,CASSLGVYTEAFF,TRBJ1-1,NA,few,TRBV27
TGTGCCAGCAGCTTCTTTGGGACACCTAACTATGGCTACACCTTC,CASSFFGTPNYGYTF,TRBJ1-2,NA,NA,TRBV5-5
TGTGCCAGCAGCGGAGTAAACACCGGGGAGCTGTTTTTT,CASSGVNTGELFF,TRBJ2-2,NA,NA,TRBV12-3/TRBV12-4
TGTGCCAGCAGCTTAGACAGGGGGAAAGGTGAAAAACTGTTTTTT,CASSLDRGKGEKLFF,TRBJ1-4,TRBD1,NA,TRBV7-8
TGTGCCAGCAGCAACCGCGGGGGGGGGAGCACAGATACGCAGTATTTT,CASSNRGGGSTDTQYF,TRBJ2-3,TRBD2,NA,TRBV27
TGTGCCAGCAGCCTAGCGGGGAGGGCCGACTATGGCTACACCTTC,CASSLAGRADYGYTF,TRBJ1-2,NA,once,TRBV2
TGCGCCAGCAGTGAACAGGGGGGGACCACCAATGAGCAGTTCTTC,CASSEQGGTTNEQFF,TRBJ2-1,NA,NA,TRBV5-1
TGTGCCAGCTCACCGGGGGCAACTGGAAACACCATATATTTT,CASSPGATGNTIYF,TRBJ1-3,NA,NA,TRBV18
TGTGCCAGCTCACTAGGCCAAGGGGGCCTCAATGAGCAGTTCTTC,CASSLGQGGLNEQFF,TRBJ2-1,TRBD1,few,TRBV18
TGCGCCAGCAGCCGAACTAGCGGGGTTACCTCCTACAATGAGCAGTTCTTC,CASSRTSGVTSYNEQFF,TRBJ2-1,TRBD2,NA,TRBV4-1
TGTGCCAGTAGTCGTAAATTGGTTAGTTGGGAGGACCACTATGGCTACACCTTC,CASSRKLVSWEDHYGYTF,TRBJ1-2,NA,NA,TRBV19
TGTGCCAGCAGCCCGGACAGGGCCGCGGATACGCAGTATTTT,CASSPDRAADTQYF,TRBJ2-3,TRBD1,NA,TRBV7-9
TGTGCCAGTAGTGTCCAACCGGGACAGGCGTTGGGCTACACCTTC,CASSVQPGQALGYTF,TRBJ1-2,TRBD1,NA,TRBV19
TGTGCCAGCACCCCAGGGGGCAACAACTATGGCTACACCTTC,CASTPGGNNYGYTF,TRBJ1-2,TRBD1,NA,TRBV2
TGCAGCGTTGAGTTCGGGCGGGGACCCACAGATACGCAGTATTTT,CSVEFGRGPTDTQYF,TRBJ2-3,NA,NA,TRBV29-1
TGCGCCAGCAGCAAGGGGGGGGCAGGGGAAAAACTGTTTTTT,CASSKGGAGEKLFF,TRBJ1-4,NA,NA,TRBV4-1
TGTGCCAGCTCACCGAACTCGGGATCCTCTGGAAACACCATATATTTT,CASSPNSGSSGNTIYF,TRBJ1-3,NA,NA,TRBV18
TGCGCCAGCAGCCAAGAGGGACTGGTAAATCAGCCCCAGCATTTT,CASSQEGLVNQPQHF,TRBJ1-5,NA,NA,TRBV4-1
TGTGCCAGCAGTCCACAGGGGGTCTATGGCTACACCTTC,CASSPQGVYGYTF,TRBJ1-2,TRBD1,NA,TRBV6-5
TGTGCCATCAGCGACAGTTTGAACACTGAAGCTTTCTTT,CAISDSLNTEAFF,TRBJ1-1,NA,few,TRBV10-3
TGCAGCGTCCGCGACGACAGGGTGAACACTGAAGCTTTCTTT,CSVRDDRVNTEAFF,TRBJ1-1,TRBD1,NA,TRBV29-1
TGTGCCAGCAGCTTGAGGGGGGGCCAGGCTGATACGCAGTATTTT,CASSLRGGQADTQYF,TRBJ2-3,NA,NA,TRBV5-8
TGTGCCAGCAGTAGGACTAGCGGGGGGGTTCCAGATACGCAGTATTTT,CASSRTSGGVPDTQYF,TRBJ2-3,TRBD2,NA,TRBV13
TGTGCCAGCAGCTCCCCCCCCGGCAGGGGAACCTACGAGCAGTACTTC,CASSSPPGRGTYEQYF,TRBJ2-7,NA,NA,TRBV5-4
TGTGCCAGCAGTTCGCAGGGGGCCCCCAACACTGAAGCTTTCTTT,CASSSQGAPNTEAFF,TRBJ1-1,TRBD1,NA,TRBV28
TGTGCCAGCAGTTCTGGAGGCGAGTATGGCTACACCTTC,CASSSGGEYGYTF,TRBJ1-2,NA,once,TRBV27
TGCAGCGTGACCATGGGAGGCAATCAGCCCCAGCATTTT,CSVTMGGNQPQHF,TRBJ1-5,NA,NA,TRBV29-1
TGTGCCAGCAGCGAAACAGGGTGGGGCACAGATACGCAGTATTTT,CASSETGWGTDTQYF,TRBJ2-3,NA,NA,TRBV21-1
TGTGCCAGCAGCTCAGGACAGGGGAATCAGCCCCAGCATTTT,CASSSGQGNQPQHF,TRBJ1-5,TRBD1,few,TRBV7-9
TGCGCCAGCAGCCTCCCGGGGGGGGCAGATGGCTACACCTTC,CASSLPGGADGYTF,TRBJ1-2,NA,NA,TRBV4-3
TGTGCCAGCAGTCACTACGAGCAGTACTTC,CASSHYEQYF,TRBJ2-7,NA,NA,TRBV28
TGTGCCAGCAGCCCAGACAGGGGGCAAGAGACCCAGTACTTC,CASSPDRGQETQYF,TRBJ2-5,TRBD1,NA,TRBV7-9
TGTGCCAGCAGCTTAGCGGCTAGCGGGGGCCCAGATACGCAGTATTTT,CASSLAASGGPDTQYF,TRBJ2-3,TRBD2,medium-sized,TRBV11-3
TGTGCCAGCTCGGAGATCTATAATTCACCCCTCCACTTT,CASSEIYNSPLHF,TRBJ1-6,NA,once,TRBV12-3/TRBV12-4
TGTGCCAGCTCGTACAGGGGGGACACCATATATTTT,CASSYRGDTIYF,TRBJ1-3,TRBD1,NA,TRBV2
TGTGCCTGGACGCTCGGGGGTCTGAACACTGAAGCTTTCTTT,CAWTLGGLNTEAFF,TRBJ1-1,NA,NA,TRBV30
TGTGCCAGCAGTGCGCAACGATGGGGCAAAAATGAAAAACTGTTTTTT,CASSAQRWGKNEKLFF,TRBJ1-4,NA,NA,TRBV6-1
TGCAGCGTTTCGGCACAGTTGAAAACTGAAGCTTTCTTT,CSVSAQLKTEAFF,TRBJ1-1,NA,NA,TRBV29-1
TGTGCCAGCGCCCCTACGCCGGGCACTGAAGCTTTCTTT,CASAPTPGTEAFF,TRBJ1-1,NA,NA,TRBV6-5
TGCGCCAGCAGCCAAGCAGGGCAGTATCAGCCCCAGCATTTT,CASSQAGQYQPQHF,TRBJ1-5,NA,NA,TRBV4-1
TGCGCCAGCAGCTTGGGAGGGACAGGGATATACGAGCAGTACTTC,CASSLGGTGIYEQYF,TRBJ2-7,TRBD1,NA,TRBV5-1
TGTGCCAGCAGTTATGGGGACACTCATAATTCACCCCTCCACTTT,CASSYGDTHNSPLHF,TRBJ1-6,NA,once,TRBV6-5
TGTGCCAGCAGCTTAGCTCTACAGACAGCCTATGGCTACACCTTC,CASSLALQTAYGYTF,TRBJ1-2,NA,NA,TRBV7-9
TGTGCCACAGGGGGATTCAATCAGCCCCAGCATTTT,CATGGFNQPQHF,TRBJ1-5,TRBD1,NA,TRBV30
TGTGCCAGCAGCCCCGGTCGGCGGCAGGGCACTGAAGCTTTCTTT,CASSPGRRQGTEAFF,TRBJ1-1,NA,NA,TRBV6-5
TGTGCCAGTAGTATAGAGACAGGGCCCCAGCCCCAGCATTTT,CASSIETGPQPQHF,TRBJ1-5,TRBD1,NA,TRBV19
TGTGCCACCAGTGTCCCGGACAGAGACGACAATGAGCAGTTCTTC,CATSVPDRDDNEQFF,TRBJ2-1,NA,once,TRBV24-1
TGTGCCAGCAGCTTATTGCTAGCGGGGGTATACAATGAGCAGTTCTTC,CASSLLLAGVYNEQFF,TRBJ2-1,TRBD2,NA,TRBV13
TGTGCCACCAGCAGGACAACTAACACTGAAGCTTTCTTT,CATSRTTNTEAFF,TRBJ1-1,NA,NA,TRBV15